This passage covers 15 T cell receptor beta chains from one sample sequenced in a study of OX40 agonist ivuxolimab in advanced cancers. Repertoires were generated with immunoSEQ multiplex PCR, while TCRdb's copy carries only in-frame clones and drops some. The table records around 70,000 clones, around 83% of them present only once. The sequences come from CD4+ or CD8+ T cells sorted from blood, collected in a trial of the OX40 agonist ivuxolimab. These receptors all come from an adult with an advanced solid tumor such as melanoma, head and neck, liver or kidney cancer.

This clone was counted once. The chain couples TRBV27 to TRBJ2-5, with D hard to call. V was trimmed by 2 bases and J by 5 bases, leaving 6 bases between them. Looked up from germline, CDR1 is MNHEY and CDR2 is SMNVEV (reference sequence). The CDR3 has 12 residues. CDR3 sequence: CASSLAGETQYF. CDR3 sequence (DNA): TGTGCCAGCAGTTTAGCAGGCGAGACCCAGTACTTC.

This clone was counted once. The chain carries TRBV11-3 and TRBJ1-3; D is uncertain. The V and J ends lost 5 bases and 4 bases respectively, with 12 bases between them. The germline V gene encodes CDR1 SGHNT and CDR2 YENEEA. There are 14 residues in the CDR3. DNA for the CDR3: TGTGCCAGCAGCCTGGGGTTGCCCGGAAACACCATATATTTT. This encodes CASSLGLPGNTIYF.

The sample holds many counts of this clone. This sequence joins TRBV19 and TRBJ2-7; D unclear. V dropped 0 bases and J dropped 7 bases, with 22 bases sitting between them. The germline CDR1 and CDR2 sequences are LNHDA and SQIVND (reference sequence). The CDR3 extends over 17 amino acids. The CDR3 loop reads CASSIDTKKVLLSEQYV. The CDR3 nucleotides are TGTGCCAGTAGTATAGATACGAAAAAAGTCCTCTTGAGTGAGCAGTACGTC.

The chain links TRBV6-1 to TRBJ2-1; D call uncertain. The ends were cut back, 7 bases at V and 2 bases at J, with 12 bases in the middle. CDR1 MNHNS and CDR2 SASEGT come from the germline V gene. The CDR3 contains 14 residues. The CDR3 reads CASKFGPAYNEQFF. The DNA for the CDR3 is TGTGCCAGCAAATTCGGTCCCGCCTACAATGAGCAGTTCTTC.

The V and J genes are TRBV10-1 and TRBJ1-1; D remains ambiguous. The germline V and J ends were trimmed by 10 bases and 5 bases, with 20 bases remaining between them. This CDR3 is built from 14 residues. From germline, CDR1 is WNHNN and CDR2 SYGVQD (reference sequence). The CDR3: CATPDGRQWTEAFF. The DNA of the CDR3 is TGCGCCACTCCGGACGGAAGGCAATGGACTGAAGCTTTCTTT.

The chain has TRBV6-1 and TRBJ2-3, with D tentatively TRBD1 (6 bases). CDR1 is MNHNS, CDR2 SASEGT, per germline. CDR3 length: 18 residues. V was pared by 0 bases and J by 2 bases, with 18 bases between. The DNA for the CDR3 is TGTGCCAGCAGTGAAGCGGTACACAGGGTCTTTAACACAGATACGCAGTATTTT. Translating it yields CASSEAVHRVFNTDTQYF.

CDR3 residues: CAWSWTSGDNEQFF. In DNA form, the CDR3 reads TGTGCCTGGAGTTGGACTAGCGGCGACAATGAGCAGTTCTTC. V usage is TRBV30 and J usage is TRBJ2-1; 10 nucleotides agree with TRBD2. The V gene's germline CDR1 is GTSNPN and CDR2 SVGIG (reference sequence). The CDR3 is 14 residues long. V trimming: 2 bases; J trimming: 5 bases; junction bases outside the gene matches: 3.

The chain employs TRBV28 and TRBJ1-4; D possibly corresponds to TRBD1 (5 bases). The length of the CDR3 is 15 residues. V was pared by 4 bases and J by 5 bases, with 14 bases between. CDR1 is MDHEN, CDR2 SYDVKM, per germline. The CDR3: CASSSQGDLNEKLFF. The CDR3 DNA is TGTGCCAGCAGTTCGCAGGGCGACTTAAATGAAAAACTGTTTTTT.

J is TRBJ2-3 and V is TRBV12-5; D gene uncertain. V lost 3 bases and J 1 base, leaving 8 bases between the germline ends. CDR1 LGHNT and CDR2 FRNRAP come from the germline V gene. CDR3 length equals 14 residues. CDR3 protein: CASGFGQRTDTQYF. DNA of the CDR3: TGTGCTAGTGGTTTCGGGCAGCGCACAGATACGCAGTATTTT.

This chain connects TRBV18 to TRBJ2-1, with TRBD2 matching 14 bases. V was clipped by 2 bases and J by 3 bases; unmatched bases: 0. Looked up from germline, CDR1 is KGHSH and CDR2 is LQKENI. The CDR3 runs 16 residues. The CDR3 nucleotides are TGTGCCAGCTCACCAGGGACTAGCGGGAGCTACAATGAGCAGTTCTTC. Protein: CASSPGTSGSYNEQFF.

This chain uses TRBV5-1 with TRBJ2-1, with TRBD2 matching over 14 bases. The V gene end was trimmed by 4 bases and the J gene end by 10 bases; junction bases not matched to a gene: 7. Germline values: CDR1 SGHRS, CDR2 YFSETQ. CDR3 length: 15 residues. The CDR3 spells CASSGGLAGEREQFF. For the CDR3, the DNA is TGCGCCAGCAGCGGGGGACTAGCGGGAGAACGGGAGCAGTTCTTC.

The chain combines TRBV30 with TRBJ1-2; D is uncertain. The CDR3 runs to 14 residues. Trimming cost V 2 bases and J 1 base, with 11 bases left between them. Germline CDR1 and CDR2: GTSNPN and SVGIG (reference sequence). CDR3 amino acids: CAWSKSRLNYGYTF. Here the CDR3 DNA reads TGTGCCTGGAGTAAGAGTCGGCTTAACTATGGCTACACCTTC.

This chain joins TRBV28 and TRBJ2-2, with D possibly called TRBD1 or TRBD2 (5 bases each). The CDR3 has 15 residues. V lost 3 bases, J lost 1 base, and 9 bases lay in between. The germline V gene has CDR1 MDHEN and CDR2 SYDVKM. The DNA for the CDR3 is TGTGCCAGCAGTTTTTTTGGGGGGAACACCGGGGAGCTGTTTTTT. Its translation: CASSFFGGNTGELFF.

For this clone: This sample also contains other DNA sequences that code for the same CDR3. The rearrangement uses TRBV4-1 and TRBJ1-2; a possible D gene is TRBD1 (6 bases). Germline-derived CDR1 and CDR2 are MGHRA and YSYEKL. Trimming cost V 1 base and J 0 bases, with 9 bases left between them. The CDR3 is 15 residues long. CDR3 nucleotide sequence: TGCGCCAGCAGCCAAGGGACAGAAGCTAACTATGGCTACACCTTC. Residues: CASSQGTEANYGYTF.

CDR3 sequence reads: CASSLEAGKVGSPLHF. The CDR3 DNA reads as TGTGCCAGCAGCTTGGAGGCGGGAAAGGTCGGCTCACCCCTCCACTTT. This chain links TRBV5-6 with TRBJ1-6; D unresolved. CDR1 SGHDT and CDR2 YYEEEE come from the germline V gene. The CDR3 is 16 amino acids. Deletions cut 0 bases from V and 10 bases from J, with 17 bases between.